This is a list of T cell receptor beta chains from one sample in a study of cytomegalovirus exposure and HLA in healthy donors. TCRdb's copy holds only in-frame clones and misses some; the assay was immunoSEQ multiplex PCR. The data contain approximately 150,000 clones, around 81% of them singletons. Sequencing was carried out using PBMCs. These receptors were obtained from a woman between 50 and 59 years old in good health and CMV-seronegative. CDR3s include the opening cysteine and the closing phenylalanine or tryptophan. Fields, in order: J gene, D gene, clone size, V gene, CDR3 DNA, CDR3 protein. A D gene is named only where the DNA matches it firmly. Size values are once, few and many counts, or a class for expanded clones, and some rows have none.

>TRBJ2-1|TRBD2|.|TRBV5-4
TGTGCCAGCAGCTTGGCCTCGCTAGCGGAGAATCAGTTCTTC
CASSLASLAENQFF
>TRBJ2-5|TRBD2|.|TRBV9
TGTGCCAGCAGCTCCGGACTAGCGGGGTTGGAGACCCAGTACTTC
CASSSGLAGLETQYF
>TRBJ2-7|TRBD1|.|TRBV5-1
TGCGCCAGCAGCCGGACCGGGACAGGGGCCTACGAGCAGTACTTC
CASSRTGTGAYEQYF
>TRBJ2-5|TRBD2|.|TRBV28
TGTGCCAGCAGCCCGGGACTAGCGCAGACCCAGTACTTC
CASSPGLAQTQYF
>TRBJ2-7|.|.|TRBV15
TGTGCCACCAGCAGAGTCAACTACGAGCAGTACTTC
CATSRVNYEQYF
>TRBJ1-5|.|.|TRBV19
TGTGCCAGTAGTACCGGACAGTTTCAAATTCAGCCCCAGCATTTT
CASSTGQFQIQPQHF
>TRBJ2-1|.|.|TRBV2
TGTGCCAGCAGAACGGGACTCTCGAGGGATGAGCAGTTCTTC
CASRTGLSRDEQFF
>TRBJ1-2|TRBD1|.|TRBV19
TGTGCCACCGCGACAGGGTCTGGCTACACCTTC
CATATGSGYTF
>TRBJ1-5|.|.|TRBV6-1
TGTGCCAGCAGCTCCAGGGATAGCAATCAGCCCCAGCATTTT
CASSSRDSNQPQHF
>TRBJ2-7|TRBD1|.|TRBV7-8
TGTGCCAGCAGCTCCTCTACAGGGGGCTCCTACGAGCAGTACTTC
CASSSSTGGSYEQYF
>TRBJ2-3|.|.|TRBV7-2
TGTGCCAGCAGCTTTGAACAGGGCTATACGCAGTATTTT
CASSFEQGYTQYF
>TRBJ1-1|.|once|TRBV5-1
TGCGCCAGCAGCTTGGGTTCGGGGAACACTGAAGCTTTCTTT
CASSLGSGNTEAFF
>TRBJ1-2|.|once|TRBV6-4
TGTGCCAGCCCCGAAACAGGGTGTAACTATGGCTACACCTTC
CASPETGCNYGYTF
>TRBJ1-1|.|once|TRBV6-1
TGTGCCAGCACTGGGGGCAGGGCAACAGACACTGAAGCTTTCTTT
CASTGGRATDTEAFF
>TRBJ2-1|.|.|TRBV9
TGTGCCAGCAGCGTAGGACAGTTCTCCTACAATGAGCAGTTCTTC
CASSVGQFSYNEQFF
>TRBJ2-7|.|few|TRBV28
TGTGCCAGCAGTTTCCGTCAGGACGAGCAGTACTTC
CASSFRQDEQYF
>TRBJ2-7|TRBD1|.|TRBV7-2
TGTGCCAGCAGCCCCCGTTACTCCGGGACAGGGTCCTACGAGCAGTACTTC
CASSPRYSGTGSYEQYF
>TRBJ1-3|.|.|TRBV18
TGTGCCAGCTCACCGCTACCCCTCCAGGGGACTGGAAACACCATATATTTT
CASSPLPLQGTGNTIYF
>TRBJ1-4|.|.|TRBV28
TGTGCCAGCAGCAATGCCGGGGAGCGGGTTGAAAAACTGTTTTTT
CASSNAGERVEKLFF
>TRBJ2-2|TRBD1|.|TRBV2
TGTGCCAGCAGTGCGAGAGCGACAGGGGCCGGGGAGCTGTTTTTT
CASSARATGAGELFF
>TRBJ1-5|TRBD1|.|TRBV30
TGTGCCTGGGGTGGGACAGGCAATCAGCCCCAGCATTTT
CAWGGTGNQPQHF
>TRBJ1-5|.|.|TRBV4-2
TGTGCCAGCAGCAGAAGTCGGGAACAGCCCCAGCATTTT
CASSRSREQPQHF
>TRBJ1-2|.|.|TRBV12-5
TGTGCTAGTGGTTTGGTAGAAAGAGCTACCTATGGCTACACCTTC
CASGLVERATYGYTF
>TRBJ2-2|TRBD2|few|TRBV11-2
TGTGCCAGCAGCTTAGACTGGGTGACTAGCGAGATGAACACCGGGGAGCTGTTTTTT
CASSLDWVTSEMNTGELFF
>TRBJ1-1|TRBD1|.|TRBV7-2
TGTGCCAGCAGCTTAGGGGGAGACAGGGTATCTTTCTTT
CASSLGGDRVSFF
>TRBJ2-5|.|.|TRBV19
TGTGCCAGTAGTATAGTGCCGACAACCCAAGAGACCCAGTACTTC
CASSIVPTTQETQYF
>TRBJ2-7|TRBD1|.|TRBV5-6
TGTGCCAGCACCCCGGGACAGGCGACCTACGAGCAGTACTTC
CASTPGQATYEQYF
>TRBJ1-1|.|.|TRBV6-9
TGTGCCAGCATCCCCGGGGGGCGGAAGGGTAGCCGGAACACTGAAGCTTTCTTT
CASIPGGRKGSRNTEAFF
>TRBJ2-7|TRBD1|.|TRBV7-8
TGTGCCAGCAACTTAGTTTGGACAGGTCCATTCCGTATTTACGAGCAGTACTTC
CASNLVWTGPFRIYEQYF
>TRBJ2-7|TRBD2|.|TRBV5-1
TGCGCCAGCAGCTCGGGGGGTGACCCACCCTACGAGCAGTACTTC
CASSSGGDPPYEQYF
>TRBJ1-3|.|.|TRBV6-1
TGTGCCAGCAGTGAACAGGGGACCTCTGGAAACACCATATATTTT
CASSEQGTSGNTIYF
>TRBJ2-7|.|once|TRBV19
TGTGCCAGTAGTATAGGGAGCAGGGGCACCTACGAGCAGTACTTC
CASSIGSRGTYEQYF
>TRBJ2-1|TRBD1|.|TRBV9
TGTGCCAGCAGCGTAGTTGGGACAGGGGGCAAGGTCAATGAGCAGTTCTTC
CASSVVGTGGKVNEQFF
>TRBJ2-3|TRBD2|.|TRBV5-1
TGCGCCAGCAGCACCTTACTAGCGGCCAACACAGATACGCAGTATTTT
CASSTLLAANTDTQYF
>TRBJ1-3|.|.|TRBV7-8
TGTGCCAGCAGCCGCGGGTCGGACACCATATATTTT
CASSRGSDTIYF
>TRBJ1-1|.|few|TRBV7-9
TGTTCCAGCAGCTTCGGGGGGGCAGGAGCTTTCTTT
CSSSFGGAGAFF
>TRBJ2-7|TRBD2|.|TRBV10-3
TGTGCCATCAGCACGGGGGGGGGCACCTACGAGCAGTACTTC
CAISTGGGTYEQYF
>TRBJ2-5|.|once|TRBV7-7
TGTGCCAGCAGCTCCAGCGAGCCCGGGACCCAGTACTTC
CASSSSEPGTQYF